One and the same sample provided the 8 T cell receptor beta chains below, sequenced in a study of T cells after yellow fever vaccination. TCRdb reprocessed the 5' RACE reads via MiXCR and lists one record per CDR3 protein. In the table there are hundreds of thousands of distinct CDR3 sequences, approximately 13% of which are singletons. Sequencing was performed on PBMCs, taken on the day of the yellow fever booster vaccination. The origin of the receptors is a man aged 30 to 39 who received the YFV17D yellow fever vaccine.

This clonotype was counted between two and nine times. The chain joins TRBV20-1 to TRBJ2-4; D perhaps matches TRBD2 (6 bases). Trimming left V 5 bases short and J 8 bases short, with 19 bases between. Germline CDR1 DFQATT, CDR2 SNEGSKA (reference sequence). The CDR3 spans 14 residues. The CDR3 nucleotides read TGCAGTGCTCCCGGGACTCAAAATAGGGACATTCAGTACTTC. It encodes CSAPGTQNRDIQYF.

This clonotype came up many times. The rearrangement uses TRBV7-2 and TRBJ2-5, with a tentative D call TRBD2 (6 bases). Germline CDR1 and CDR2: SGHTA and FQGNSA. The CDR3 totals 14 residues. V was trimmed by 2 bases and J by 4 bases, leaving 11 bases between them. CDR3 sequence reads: CASSLNRGGETQYF. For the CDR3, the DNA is TGTGCCAGCAGCTTAAATAGGGGAGGAGAGACCCAGTACTTC.

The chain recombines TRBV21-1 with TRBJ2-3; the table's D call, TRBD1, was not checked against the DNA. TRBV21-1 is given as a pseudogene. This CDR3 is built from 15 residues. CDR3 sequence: CASSVRGRDTDTQYF. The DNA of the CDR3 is TGTGCCAGCAGCGTTAGGGGTCGTGACACAGATACGCAGTATTTT.

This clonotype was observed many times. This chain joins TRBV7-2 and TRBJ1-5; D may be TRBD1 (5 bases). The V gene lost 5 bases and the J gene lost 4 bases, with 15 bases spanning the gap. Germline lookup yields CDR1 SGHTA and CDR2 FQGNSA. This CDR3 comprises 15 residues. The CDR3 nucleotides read TGTGCCAGCAGCCTAGGAGACAGCCGAAATCAGCCCCAGCATTTT. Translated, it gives CASSLGDSRNQPQHF. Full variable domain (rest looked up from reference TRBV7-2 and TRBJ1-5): GAGVSQSPSNKVTEKGKDVELRCDPISGHTALYWYRQSLGQGLEFLIYFQGNSAPDKSGLPSDRFSAERTGGSVSTLTIQRTQQEDSAVYLCASSLGDSRNQPQHFGDGTRLSIL.

This CDR3 is CASTTLTRDNEQFF. As DNA, the CDR3 is TGTGCCAGCACCACTCTGACTAGAGACAATGAGCAGTTCTTC. The chain carries TRBV12-3 or TRBV12-4 and TRBJ2-1; weak D call: TRBD2 (6 bases). The V gene lost 7 bases and the J gene lost 5 bases, with 15 bases spanning the gap. The CDR3 sequence is 14 residues long.

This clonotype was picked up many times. CDR3 amino acids: CASSSLPSSGNTIYF. The CDR3 region has the DNA TGTGCCAGCAGCTCCTTACCTAGCTCTGGAAACACCATATATTTT. The chain couples TRBV7-3 to TRBJ1-3; D call uncertain. CDR1 and CDR2 from the germline V gene are SGHTA and FQGTGA. CDR3 length equals 15 residues. The germline V and J ends were trimmed by 4 bases and 0 bases, with 10 bases remaining between them.

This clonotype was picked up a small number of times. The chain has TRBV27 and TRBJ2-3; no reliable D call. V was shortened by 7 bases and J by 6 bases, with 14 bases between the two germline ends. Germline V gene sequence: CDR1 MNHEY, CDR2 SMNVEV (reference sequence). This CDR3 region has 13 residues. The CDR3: CASTLAPADTQYF. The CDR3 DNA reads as TGTGCCAGCACCTTAGCCCCTGCCGATACGCAGTATTTT.

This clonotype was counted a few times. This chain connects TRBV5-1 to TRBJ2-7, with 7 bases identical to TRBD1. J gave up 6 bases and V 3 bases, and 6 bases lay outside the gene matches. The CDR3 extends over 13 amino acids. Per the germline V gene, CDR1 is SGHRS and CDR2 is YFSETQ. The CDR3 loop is CASSSSPGGEQYF. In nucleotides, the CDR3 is TGCGCCAGCAGCTCATCACCAGGGGGCGAGCAGTACTTC. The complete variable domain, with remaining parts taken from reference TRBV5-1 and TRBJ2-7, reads KAGVTQTPRYLIKTRGQQVTLSCSPISGHRSVSWYQQTPGQGLQFLFEYFSETQRNKGNFPGRFSGRQFSNSRSEMNVSTLELGDSALYLCASSSSPGGEQYFGPGTRLTVT.